A single sample gave rise to the 21 T cell receptor beta chains below, sequenced in a study of blood T cell repertoires in COVID-19. Some clones are missing from TCRdb's copy, which holds only in-frame ones; the method was immunoSEQ multiplex PCR. Of approximately 290,000 clones listed, approximately 85% are singletons. Sequencing used peripheral blood. The receptors were gathered from a human donor with COVID-19, enrolled during active disease. The donor label of this sample is uncertain.

V and J are TRBV28 and TRBJ2-4, with D maybe TRBD2 (6 bases). Germline V gene sequence: CDR1 MDHEN, CDR2 SYDVKM. V lost 2 bases, J lost 0 bases, and 17 bases lay in between. CDR3 length equals 18 residues. The CDR3 region has the DNA TGTGCCAGCAGTTTAAAGGTTGGCGGGACTCTAGCCAAAAACATTCAGTACTTC. This encodes CASSLKVGGTLAKNIQYF.

A single count supports this clone. The rearrangement joins TRBV19 to TRBJ1-1; a possible D gene is TRBD1 (6 bases). V lost 7 bases and J 6 bases, leaving 12 bases between the germline ends. This CDR3 has 12 amino acids. Germline CDR1 and CDR2: LNHDA and SQIVND (reference sequence). CDR3 DNA: TGTGCCAGTATAGGCAGGGGAGCTGAAGCTTTCTTT. It translates to CASIGRGAEAFF.

The chain recombines TRBV15 with TRBJ1-2; D ambiguous. From germline, CDR1 is LNHNV and CDR2 YYDKDF (reference sequence). CDR3 length: 15 amino acids. V was cut by 0 bases and J by 5 bases, with 13 bases left in between. CDR3 bases: TGTGCCACCAGCAGAGATAGTCGGCAGGTATATGGCTACACCTTC. It is translated as CATSRDSRQVYGYTF.

The chain couples TRBV2 to TRBJ2-7; 10 bases are shared with TRBD2. The CDR3 has 15 amino acids. V trimming: 2 bases; J trimming: 4 bases; junction bases outside the gene matches: 5. The germline V gene has CDR1 SNHLY and CDR2 FYNNEI. The CDR3 loop is CASSEIGLAVYEQYF. CDR3 nucleotides: TGTGCCAGCAGTGAAATAGGACTAGCGGTTTACGAGCAGTACTTC.

J is TRBJ1-5 and V is TRBV11-1; no clear D gene. With 3 bases removed from V and 6 bases from J, the gap between germline ends came to 9 bases. CDR3 length equals 13 residues. Germline loops: CDR1 SGHAT, CDR2 FQDESV (reference sequence). The CDR3 sequence: CASSFEEGQPQHF. CDR3 sequence (DNA): TGTGCCAGCAGCTTCGAGGAAGGTCAGCCCCAGCATTTT.

This sequence joins TRBV7-3 and TRBJ2-1; 13 bases match TRBD2. With 6 bases clipped from V and 7 bases from J, the junction kept 3 bases outside the gene matches. The CDR3 runs to 14 residues. Germline CDR1 is SGHTA and CDR2 is FQGTGA. The CDR3 loop is CASRQTSGRNEQFF. The CDR3 DNA follows: TGTGCCAGCAGGCAGACTAGCGGGAGGAATGAGCAGTTCTTC.

The rearrangement uses TRBV6-6 and TRBJ2-5; TRBD1 agrees at 8 bases. The V gene's germline CDR1 is MNHNY and CDR2 SVGAGI (reference sequence). Germline trimming cut 6 bases from V and 5 bases from J; bases unmatched to any gene: 8. The CDR3 loop spans 14 amino acids. The CDR3 loop is CASRNGQGWETQYF. CDR3 DNA: TGTGCCAGCAGGAACGGACAGGGTTGGGAGACCCAGTACTTC.

J is TRBJ2-1 and V is TRBV18; tentatively, D is TRBD2 (6 bases). The V and J ends lost 4 bases and 2 bases respectively, with 15 bases between them. The CDR3 totals 16 residues. Per germline, CDR1 KGHSH and CDR2 LQKENI. The CDR3 region is CASSRDSALPYNEQFF. The CDR3 nucleotides are TGTGCCAGCTCACGGGACTCAGCTCTCCCCTACAATGAGCAGTTCTTC.

The V gene is TRBV28, the J gene TRBJ2-1; 11 bases fit TRBD2. CDR3 length: 15 residues. V was clipped by 6 bases and J by 6 bases; unmatched bases: 7. The germline V gene encodes CDR1 MDHEN and CDR2 SYDVKM. The CDR3, as DNA: TGTGCCAGCAGCTTAGCGGGAGGGCCGGTCAATGAGCAGTTCTTC. Translated: CASSLAGGPVNEQFF.

CDR3 sequence reads: CAWSTQASYGYTF. The CDR3 coding sequence is TGTGCCTGGAGTACGCAGGCCTCCTATGGCTACACCTTC. The V call is TRBV30, the J call TRBJ1-2, with D uncertain. Germline V gene sequence: CDR1 GTSNPN, CDR2 SVGIG (reference sequence). The CDR3 loop spans 13 amino acids. V was cut by 2 bases and J by 4 bases, with 11 bases left in between.

V gene TRBV18 combines with J gene TRBJ2-5; D is unclear. The CDR3 has 14 residues. Germline V gene data show CDR1 as KGHSH and CDR2 as LQKENI. Trimming cost V 4 bases and J 0 bases, with 9 bases left between them. The CDR3 sequence: CASSLRRNQETQYF. The CDR3 DNA reads TGTGCCAGCTCACTCCGGCGGAACCAAGAGACCCAGTACTTC. The whole variable domain, filled in from reference TRBV18 and TRBJ2-5, reads NAGVMQNPRHLVRRRGQEARLRCSPMKGHSHVYWYRQLPEEGLKFMVYLQKENIIDESGMPKERFSAEFPKEGPSILRIQQVVRGDSAAYFCASSLRRNQETQYFGPGTRLLVL.

This chain links TRBV6-1 with TRBJ1-5; TRBD1 is a possible D gene (6 bases). The V and J ends lost 1 base and 8 bases respectively, with 12 bases between them. CDR3 length equals 14 residues. Germline V CDR1 and CDR2: MNHNS, SASEGT. As DNA, the CDR3 is TGTGCCAGCAGTGAAGTGGCAGGGGACGAGCCCCAGCATTTT. Its translation: CASSEVAGDEPQHF.

The rearrangement joins TRBV7-9 to TRBJ2-3, with TRBD2 matching 7 bases. The CDR3 contains 16 residues. With 4 bases clipped from V and 0 bases from J, the junction kept 7 bases outside the gene matches. Germline V gene lookup returns CDR1 SEHNR and CDR2 FQNEAQ (reference sequence). The CDR3 DNA follows: TGTGCCAGCAGCTCGACTAGCATATATAGCACAGATACGCAGTATTTT. Translating gives CASSSTSIYSTDTQYF.

CDR3 region: CASSLGLATDGYTF. The CDR3 coding sequence is TGTGCCAGCAGCTTAGGCCTAGCGACAGATGGCTACACCTTC. The chain joins TRBV11-2 to TRBJ1-2; a possible D gene is TRBD1 (5 bases). The CDR3 is 14 residues long. Trimming left V 1 base short and J 6 bases short, with 12 bases between. Germline assignment: CDR1 SGHAT and CDR2 FQNNGV.

This clone was found many times. J is TRBJ1-5 and V is TRBV5-6; no firm D call. Between the trimmed V and J ends, which lost 1 base and 0 bases, there was a span of 11 bases. The germline CDR1 and CDR2 sequences are SGHDT and YYEEEE. The CDR3 is 16 amino acids. The CDR3 DNA reads TGTGCCAGCAGCTTGCTGTCGGTTGGTAGCAATCAGCCCCAGCATTTT. It encodes CASSLLSVGSNQPQHF.

This chain joins TRBV6-1 and TRBJ1-3; the D gene is possibly TRBD1 (5 bases). Germline CDR1 MNHNS, CDR2 SASEGT. The V end lost 2 bases, the J end lost 3 bases, and 5 bases lay between the germline ends. The CDR3 totals 13 residues. The CDR3 DNA sequence: TGTGCCAGCAGTGAACAGGGTGGAAACACCATATATTTT. Translation gives CASSEQGGNTIYF.

The chain combines TRBV19 with TRBJ2-2; D perhaps matches TRBD2 (6 bases). The CDR3 length is 16 residues. Germline CDR1 is LNHDA and CDR2 is SQIVND (reference sequence). Trimming removed 5 bases at V and 0 bases at J, with 13 bases between. CDR3 bases: TGTGCCAGTAGTGTACTTAGCGGTGCGAACACCGGGGAGCTGTTTTTT. This sequence encodes CASSVLSGANTGELFF.

V usage is TRBV7-8 and J usage is TRBJ1-1, with 7 bases fitting TRBD1. Trimming at V came to 5 bases and at J to 5 bases, leaving 14 bases not matched to a gene. CDR1 is SGHVS and CDR2 is FQNEAQ in the germline V gene. CDR3 size: 16 residues. This CDR3 is CASSPETRGTETEAFF. The DNA of the CDR3 is TGTGCCAGCAGCCCGGAGACCAGGGGGACCGAAACTGAAGCTTTCTTT. The full variable domain, completed using reference TRBV7-8 and TRBJ1-1, is GAGVSQSPRYKVAKRGQDVALRCDPISGHVSLFWYQQALGQGPEFLTYFQNEAQLDKSGLPSDRFFAERPEGSVSTLKIQRTQQEDSAVYLCASSPETRGTETEAFFGQGTRLTVV.

The chain combines TRBV19 with TRBJ1-6; possibly TRBD1 for D (5 bases). Per the germline V gene, CDR1 is LNHDA and CDR2 is SQIVND (reference sequence). With 5 bases removed from V and 6 bases from J, the gap between germline ends came to 14 bases. The CDR3 spans 15 residues. CDR3 protein: CASSPRQSSNSPLHF. For the CDR3, the DNA is TGTGCCAGTAGTCCACGACAGTCCAGTAATTCACCCCTCCACTTT.

V and J are TRBV6-6 and TRBJ1-3; 7 positions match TRBD1. With 5 bases clipped from V and 2 bases from J, the junction kept 9 bases outside the gene matches. This CDR3 contains 16 residues. CDR1 and CDR2 (germline): MNHNY, SVGAGI (reference sequence). The CDR3 DNA sequence: TGTGCCAGCAGTCCCAACCGGGACAGAACTGGAAACACCATATATTTT. As protein: CASSPNRDRTGNTIYF.

The chain couples TRBV7-2 to TRBJ2-2, with D tentatively TRBD1 (7 bases). This CDR3 has 15 amino acids. The germline gives CDR1 SGHTA, CDR2 FQGNSA. Trimming removed 2 bases at V and 6 bases at J, with 13 bases between. DNA of the CDR3: TGTGCCAGCAGCTTACCTGGCAGGGGGGCCGGGGAGCTGTTTTTT. Translation gives CASSLPGRGAGELFF.